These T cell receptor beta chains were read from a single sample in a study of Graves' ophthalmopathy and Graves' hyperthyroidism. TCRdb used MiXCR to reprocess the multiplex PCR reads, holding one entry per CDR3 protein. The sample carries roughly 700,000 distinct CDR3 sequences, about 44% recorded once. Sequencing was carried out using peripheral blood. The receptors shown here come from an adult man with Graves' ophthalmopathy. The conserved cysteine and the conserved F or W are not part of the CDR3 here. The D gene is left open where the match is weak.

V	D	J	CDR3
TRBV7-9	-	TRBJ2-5	ASSLGVDRPAI
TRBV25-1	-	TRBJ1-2	ASSELGGVNYGYT
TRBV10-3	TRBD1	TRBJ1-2	ASSRGGRTNYGYT
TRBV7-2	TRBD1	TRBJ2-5	ASSQEGQAYGTQY
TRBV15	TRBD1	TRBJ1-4	ATSRDPGQMGEKLF
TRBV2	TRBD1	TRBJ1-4	ASSEDRGGEKLF
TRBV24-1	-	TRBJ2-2	ATSDPPGGGTGELF
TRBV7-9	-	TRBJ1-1	ASSPMAGVNTEAF
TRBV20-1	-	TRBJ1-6	SAEGHWGENSPLH
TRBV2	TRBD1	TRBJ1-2	ASGGQGVYGYT
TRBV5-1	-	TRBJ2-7	ASSWDGSYEQY
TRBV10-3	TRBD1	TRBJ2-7	AINEGAGEQY
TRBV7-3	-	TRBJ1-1	ASSPRTEGTEAF
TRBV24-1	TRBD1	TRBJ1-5	ATSARGQEHQPQH
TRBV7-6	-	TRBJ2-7	ASSSKQGIYEQY
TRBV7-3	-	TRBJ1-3	ASSPQAVLSGNTIY
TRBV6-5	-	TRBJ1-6	ASSRNLGGNSPLH
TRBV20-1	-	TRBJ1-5	SARGVGSGQPQH
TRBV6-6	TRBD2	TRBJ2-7	ASRSGGEYEQY
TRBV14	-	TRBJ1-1	ASSQLLVSPAS
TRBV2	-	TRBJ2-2	ASTVLKNTGELF
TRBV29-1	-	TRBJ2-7	SASPSDPRPYEQY
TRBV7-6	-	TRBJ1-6	ASSLALITGSYNSPLH
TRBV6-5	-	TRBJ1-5	ASSYRGNQPQH
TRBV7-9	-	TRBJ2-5	ASSPVEETQY
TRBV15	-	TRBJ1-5	ATSRRKEQPQH
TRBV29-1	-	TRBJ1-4	SVGGGSEKLF
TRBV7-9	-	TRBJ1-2	ASSFGTDYGYT
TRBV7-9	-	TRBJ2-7	ASSPPMGDRREQY
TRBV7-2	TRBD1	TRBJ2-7	ASSFGQVSSYEQY
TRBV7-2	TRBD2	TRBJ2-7	ASSPRGVSYEQY
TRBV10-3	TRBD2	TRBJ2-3	ASRDVAGVGEDTQY
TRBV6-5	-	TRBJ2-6	ASRPGAANVLT
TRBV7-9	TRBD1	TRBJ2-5	ASSRWSGQGETQY
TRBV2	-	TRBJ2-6	ASSEGAGANVLT
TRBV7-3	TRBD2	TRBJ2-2	ASRRHPGILAESNTGELF
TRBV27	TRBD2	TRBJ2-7	ASSYASGTYEQY
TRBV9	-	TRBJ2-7	ASSPVSNYEQY
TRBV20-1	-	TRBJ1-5	SALDLSNQPQH
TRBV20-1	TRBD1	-	SAWDRSYNEQF
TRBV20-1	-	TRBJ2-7	SASSGSAGNNYEQY
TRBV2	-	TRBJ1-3	ASTRTAVNTIY
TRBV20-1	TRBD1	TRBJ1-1	SATKRQGGGTEAF
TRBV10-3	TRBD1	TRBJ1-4	AISEDRVEKLF
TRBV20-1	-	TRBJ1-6	SALAGTDNSPLH
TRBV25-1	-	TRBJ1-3	ASSSSGFTSGNTIY
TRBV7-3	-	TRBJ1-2	ASSLHPSNYGYT
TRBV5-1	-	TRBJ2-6	ASSSGIQGRSGANVLT
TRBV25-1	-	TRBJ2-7	ASSESGDTTY
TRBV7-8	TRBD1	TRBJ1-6	ASTLKSGTGVHNSPLH
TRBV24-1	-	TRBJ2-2	ATSDFSELF
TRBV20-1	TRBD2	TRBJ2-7	SASGAGATEQY
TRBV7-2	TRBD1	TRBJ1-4	ASRGQGSNEKLF
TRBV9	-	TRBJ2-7	ASSQDRNRDYEQY